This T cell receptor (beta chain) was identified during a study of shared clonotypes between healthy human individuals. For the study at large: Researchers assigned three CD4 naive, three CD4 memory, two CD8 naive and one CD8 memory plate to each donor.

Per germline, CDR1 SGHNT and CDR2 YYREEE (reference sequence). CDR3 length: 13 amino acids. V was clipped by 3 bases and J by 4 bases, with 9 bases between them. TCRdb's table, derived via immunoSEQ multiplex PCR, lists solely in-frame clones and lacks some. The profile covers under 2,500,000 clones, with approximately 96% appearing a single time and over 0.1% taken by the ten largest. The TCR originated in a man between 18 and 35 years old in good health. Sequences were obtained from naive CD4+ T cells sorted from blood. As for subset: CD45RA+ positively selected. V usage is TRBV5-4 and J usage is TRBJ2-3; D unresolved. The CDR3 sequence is CASSSDLPDTQYF. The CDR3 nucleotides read TGTGCCAGCAGCTCTGACCTTCCAGATACGCAGTATTTT.